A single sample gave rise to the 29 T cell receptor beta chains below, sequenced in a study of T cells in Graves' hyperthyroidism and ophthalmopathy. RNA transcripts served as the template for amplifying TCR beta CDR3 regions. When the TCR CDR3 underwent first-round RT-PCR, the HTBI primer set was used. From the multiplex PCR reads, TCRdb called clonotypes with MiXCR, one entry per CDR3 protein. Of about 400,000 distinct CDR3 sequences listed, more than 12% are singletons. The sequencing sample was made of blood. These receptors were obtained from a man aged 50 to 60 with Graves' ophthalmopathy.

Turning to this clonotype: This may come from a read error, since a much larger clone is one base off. CDR3 in DNA: TGTGCCAGCCCACCACAGGGATTGGAGACCCAGTACTTC. This encodes CASPPQGLETQYF. The chain links TRBV18 to TRBJ2-5, with D possibly TRBD1 on 6 matching bases. CDR1 and CDR2 from the germline V gene are KGHSH and LQKENI. The CDR3 spans 13 residues. Combining the CDR3 with reference TRBV18 and TRBJ2-5 gives the whole variable domain NAGVMQNPRHLVRRRGQEARLRCSPMKGHSHVYWYRQLPEEGLKFMVYLQKENIIDESGMPKERFSAEFPKEGPSILRIQQVVRGDSAAYFCASPPQGLETQYFGPGTRLLVL.

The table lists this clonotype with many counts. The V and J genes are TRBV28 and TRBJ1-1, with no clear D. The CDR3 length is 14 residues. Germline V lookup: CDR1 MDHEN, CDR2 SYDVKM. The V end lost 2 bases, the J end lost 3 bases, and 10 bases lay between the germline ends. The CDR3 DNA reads TGTGCCAGCAGTTTAAGTCGGGGATACACTGAAGCTTTCTTT. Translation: CASSLSRGYTEAFF.

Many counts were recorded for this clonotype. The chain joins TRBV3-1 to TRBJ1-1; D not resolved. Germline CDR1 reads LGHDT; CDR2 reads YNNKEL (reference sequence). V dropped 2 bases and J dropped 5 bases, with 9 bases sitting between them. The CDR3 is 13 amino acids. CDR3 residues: CASSQTTRTEAFF. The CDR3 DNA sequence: TGTGCCAGCAGCCAAACGACGAGAACTGAAGCTTTCTTT.

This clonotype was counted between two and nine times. The CDR3 DNA is TGTGCCATCAGGGTCACAGGAAGCACAGATACGCAGTATTTT. Its translation is CAIRVTGSTDTQYF. V and J are TRBV10-3 and TRBJ2-3; possibly TRBD1 for D (5 bases). Germline loops: CDR1 ENHRY, CDR2 SYGVKD. This CDR3 comprises 14 residues. Trimming took off 6 bases at V and 0 bases at J, with 10 bases between the two ends.

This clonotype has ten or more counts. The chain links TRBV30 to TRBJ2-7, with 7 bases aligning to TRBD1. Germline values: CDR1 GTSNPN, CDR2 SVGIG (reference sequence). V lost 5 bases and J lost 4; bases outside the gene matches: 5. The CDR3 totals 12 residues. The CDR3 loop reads CAWGDSLYEQYF. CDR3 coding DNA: TGTGCCTGGGGGGACAGTTTGTACGAGCAGTACTTC.

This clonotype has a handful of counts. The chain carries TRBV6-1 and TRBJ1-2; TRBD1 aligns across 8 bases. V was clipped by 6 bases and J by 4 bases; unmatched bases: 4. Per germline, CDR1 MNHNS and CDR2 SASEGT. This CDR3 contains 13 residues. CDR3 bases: TGTGCCAGCAGACAAACAGGGGGCTATGGCTACACCTTC. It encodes CASRQTGGYGYTF.

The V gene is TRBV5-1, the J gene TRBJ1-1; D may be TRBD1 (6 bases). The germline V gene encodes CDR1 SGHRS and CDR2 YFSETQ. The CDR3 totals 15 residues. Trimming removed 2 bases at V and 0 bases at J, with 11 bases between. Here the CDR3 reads CASSFAGVMNTEAFF. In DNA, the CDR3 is TGCGCCAGCAGCTTTGCAGGGGTGATGAACACTGAAGCTTTCTTT.

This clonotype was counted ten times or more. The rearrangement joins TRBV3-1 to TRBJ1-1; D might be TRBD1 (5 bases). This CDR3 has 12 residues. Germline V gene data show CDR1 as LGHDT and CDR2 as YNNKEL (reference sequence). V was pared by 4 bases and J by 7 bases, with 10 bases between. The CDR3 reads CASSRRQREAFF. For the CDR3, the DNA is TGTGCCAGCAGCCGGCGACAGCGTGAAGCTTTCTTT.

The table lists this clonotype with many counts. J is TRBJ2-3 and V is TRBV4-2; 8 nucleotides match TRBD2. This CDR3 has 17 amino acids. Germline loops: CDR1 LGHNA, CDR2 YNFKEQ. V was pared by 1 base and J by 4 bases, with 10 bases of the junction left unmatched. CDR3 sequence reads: CASSQGASGRGSDTQYF. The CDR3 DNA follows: TGTGCCAGCAGCCAAGGCGCCAGCGGGAGAGGATCAGATACGCAGTATTTT.

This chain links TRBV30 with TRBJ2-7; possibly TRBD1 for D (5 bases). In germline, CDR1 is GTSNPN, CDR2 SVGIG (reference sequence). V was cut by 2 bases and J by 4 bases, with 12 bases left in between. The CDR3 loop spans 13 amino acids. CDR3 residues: CAWSIVRAYEQYF. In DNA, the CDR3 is TGTGCCTGGAGTATCGTCAGGGCGTACGAGCAGTACTTC.

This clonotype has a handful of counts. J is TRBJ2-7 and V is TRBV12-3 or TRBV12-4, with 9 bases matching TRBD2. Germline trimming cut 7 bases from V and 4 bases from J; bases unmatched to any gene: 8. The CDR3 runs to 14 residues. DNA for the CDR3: TGTGCCAGCATCCTTAGCGGGAGCCCTTACGAGCAGTACTTC. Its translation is CASILSGSPYEQYF.

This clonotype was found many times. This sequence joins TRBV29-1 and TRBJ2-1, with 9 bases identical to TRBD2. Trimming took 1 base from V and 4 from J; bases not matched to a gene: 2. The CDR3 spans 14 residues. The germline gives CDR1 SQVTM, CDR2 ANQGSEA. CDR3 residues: CSVEGLAVYNEQFF. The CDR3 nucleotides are TGCAGCGTTGAAGGACTAGCGGTTTACAATGAGCAGTTCTTC.

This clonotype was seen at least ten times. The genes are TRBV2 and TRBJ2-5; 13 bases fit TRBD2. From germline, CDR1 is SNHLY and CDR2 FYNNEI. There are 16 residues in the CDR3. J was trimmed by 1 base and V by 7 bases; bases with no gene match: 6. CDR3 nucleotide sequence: TGTGCCAGCACCCTGGGACTAGCGGGGCTCCAAGAGACCCAGTACTTC. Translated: CASTLGLAGLQETQYF. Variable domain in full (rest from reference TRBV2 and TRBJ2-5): EPEVTQTPSHQVTQMGQEVILRCVPISNHLYFYWYRQILGQKVEFLVSFYNNEISEKSEIFDDQFSVERPDGSNFTLKIRSTKLEDSAMYFCASTLGLAGLQETQYFGPGTRLLVL.

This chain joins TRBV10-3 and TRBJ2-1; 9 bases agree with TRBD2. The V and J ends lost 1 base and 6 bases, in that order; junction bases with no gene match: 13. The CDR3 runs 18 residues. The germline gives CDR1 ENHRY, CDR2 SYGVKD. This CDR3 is CAISELGGRVDLGNEQFF. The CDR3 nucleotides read TGTGCCATCAGTGAGTTGGGCGGGAGGGTCGACTTGGGCAATGAGCAGTTCTTC.

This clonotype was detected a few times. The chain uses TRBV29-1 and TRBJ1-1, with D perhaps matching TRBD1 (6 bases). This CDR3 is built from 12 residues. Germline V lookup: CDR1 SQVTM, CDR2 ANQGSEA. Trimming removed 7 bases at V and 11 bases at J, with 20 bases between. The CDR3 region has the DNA TGCAGCGCCCCCGATCAAGGGGGGCTGGCTTTCTTT. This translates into CSAPDQGGLAFF.

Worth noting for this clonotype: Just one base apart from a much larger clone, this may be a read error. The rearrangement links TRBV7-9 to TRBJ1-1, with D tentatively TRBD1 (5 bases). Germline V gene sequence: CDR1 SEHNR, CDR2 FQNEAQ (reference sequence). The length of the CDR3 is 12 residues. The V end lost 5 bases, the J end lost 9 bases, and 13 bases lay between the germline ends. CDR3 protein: CASSNQGGKAFF. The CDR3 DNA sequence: TGTGCCAGCAGCAATCAGGGCGGTAAAGCTTTCTTT.

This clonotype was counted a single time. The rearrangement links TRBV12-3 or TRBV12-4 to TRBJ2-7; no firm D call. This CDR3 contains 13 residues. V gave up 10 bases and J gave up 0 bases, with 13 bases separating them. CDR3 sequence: CATYSPASYEQYF. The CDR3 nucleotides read TGTGCCACCTACAGTCCGGCCTCCTACGAGCAGTACTTC.

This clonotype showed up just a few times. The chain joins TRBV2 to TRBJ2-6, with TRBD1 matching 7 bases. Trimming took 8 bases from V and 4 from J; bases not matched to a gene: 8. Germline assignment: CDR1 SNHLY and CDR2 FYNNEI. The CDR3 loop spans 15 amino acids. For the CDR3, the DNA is TGTGCCAGCGTTAGACAGGGTGCCGGGGCCAACGTCCTGACTTTC. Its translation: CASVRQGAGANVLTF.

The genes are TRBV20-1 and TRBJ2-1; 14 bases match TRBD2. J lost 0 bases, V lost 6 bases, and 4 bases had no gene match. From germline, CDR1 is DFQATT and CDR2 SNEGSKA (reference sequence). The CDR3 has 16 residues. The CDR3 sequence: CSATGTSGSSYNEQFF. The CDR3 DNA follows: TGCAGTGCGACCGGGACTAGCGGGAGCTCCTACAATGAGCAGTTCTTC.

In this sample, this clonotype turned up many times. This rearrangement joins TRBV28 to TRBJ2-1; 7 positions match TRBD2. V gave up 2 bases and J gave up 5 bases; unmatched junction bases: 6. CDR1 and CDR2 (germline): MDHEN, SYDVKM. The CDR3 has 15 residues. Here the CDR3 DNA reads TGTGCCAGCAGTTTAGCTAGCGGATTCGACAATGAGCAGTTCTTC. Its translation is CASSLASGFDNEQFF.

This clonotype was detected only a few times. The chain's CDR3 is CASSGARSTGELFF. The CDR3 DNA sequence: TGCGCCAGCAGCGGGGCGAGGAGTACCGGGGAGCTGTTTTTT. V is TRBV5-1 and J is TRBJ2-2; possibly TRBD1 for D (5 bases). Germline V gene sequence: CDR1 SGHRS, CDR2 YFSETQ. CDR3 length equals 14 residues. V shed 4 bases and J shed 5 bases, with 12 bases lying between them.

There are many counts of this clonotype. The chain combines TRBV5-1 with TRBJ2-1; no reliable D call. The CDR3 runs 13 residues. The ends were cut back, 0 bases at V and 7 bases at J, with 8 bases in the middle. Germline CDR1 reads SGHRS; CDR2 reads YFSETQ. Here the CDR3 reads CASSLAVKNEQFF. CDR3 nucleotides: TGCGCCAGCAGCTTGGCAGTAAAGAATGAGCAGTTCTTC.

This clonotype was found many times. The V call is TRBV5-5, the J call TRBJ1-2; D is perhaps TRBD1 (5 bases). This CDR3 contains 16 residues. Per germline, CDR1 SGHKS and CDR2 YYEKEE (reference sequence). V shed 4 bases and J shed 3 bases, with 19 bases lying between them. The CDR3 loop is CASSKAQGLVDYGYTF. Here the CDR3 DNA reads TGTGCCAGCAGCAAAGCCCAGGGATTGGTTGACTATGGCTACACCTTC.

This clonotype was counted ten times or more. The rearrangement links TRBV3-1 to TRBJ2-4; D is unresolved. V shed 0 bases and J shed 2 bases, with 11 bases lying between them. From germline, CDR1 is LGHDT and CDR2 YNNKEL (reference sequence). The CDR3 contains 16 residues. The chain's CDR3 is CASSQDSPRTKNIQYF. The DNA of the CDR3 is TGTGCCAGCAGCCAAGACTCCCCTAGAACCAAAAACATTCAGTACTTC. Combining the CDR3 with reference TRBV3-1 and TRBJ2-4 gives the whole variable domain DTAVSQTPKYLVTQMGNDKSIKCEQNLGHDTMYWYKQDSKKFLKIMFSYNNKELIINETVPNRFSPKSPDKAHLNLHINSLELGDSAVYFCASSQDSPRTKNIQYFGAGTRLSVL.

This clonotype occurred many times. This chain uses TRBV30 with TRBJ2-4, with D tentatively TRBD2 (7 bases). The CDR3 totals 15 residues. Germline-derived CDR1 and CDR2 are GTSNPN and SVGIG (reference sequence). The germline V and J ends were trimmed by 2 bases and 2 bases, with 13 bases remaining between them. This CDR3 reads CAWSTGGATKNIQYF. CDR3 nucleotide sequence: TGTGCCTGGAGTACGGGGGGCGCGACCAAAAACATTCAGTACTTC.

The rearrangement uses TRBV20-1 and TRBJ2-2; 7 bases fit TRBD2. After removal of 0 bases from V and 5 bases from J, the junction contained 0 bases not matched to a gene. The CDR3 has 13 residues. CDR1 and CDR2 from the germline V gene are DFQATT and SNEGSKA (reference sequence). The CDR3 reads CSARDSGTGELFF. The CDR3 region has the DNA TGCAGTGCTAGAGATAGCGGGACCGGGGAGCTGTTTTTT.

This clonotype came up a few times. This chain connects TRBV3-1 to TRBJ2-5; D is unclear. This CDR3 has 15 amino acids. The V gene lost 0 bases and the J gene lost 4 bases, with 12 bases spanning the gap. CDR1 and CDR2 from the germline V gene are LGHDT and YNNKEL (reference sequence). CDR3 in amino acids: CASSQDLGWGETQYF. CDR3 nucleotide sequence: TGTGCCAGCAGCCAAGATTTAGGGTGGGGAGAGACCCAGTACTTC.

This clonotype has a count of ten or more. This CDR3 reads CASSLFLIFPKGGRQPQHF. The CDR3 coding sequence is TGTGCCAGCAGTTTATTCCTTATTTTCCCCAAAGGGGGCAGGCAGCCCCAGCATTTT. This sequence joins TRBV28 and TRBJ1-5; 7 bases map to TRBD1. Germline lookup yields CDR1 MDHEN and CDR2 SYDVKM. CDR3 length: 19 residues. Unmatched junction bases numbered 19, after V lost 1 base and J lost 7 bases.

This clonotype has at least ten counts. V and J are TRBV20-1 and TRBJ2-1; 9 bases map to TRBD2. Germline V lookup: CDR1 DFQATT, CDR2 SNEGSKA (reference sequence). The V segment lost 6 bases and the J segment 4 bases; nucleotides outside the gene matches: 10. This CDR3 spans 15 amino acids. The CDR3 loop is CSASSSGRPYNEQFF. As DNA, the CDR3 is TGCAGTGCGAGCAGTAGCGGGAGACCTTACAATGAGCAGTTCTTC.